This T cell receptor (beta chain) was captured by sequencing in a study of cytomegalovirus exposure and HLA in healthy donors (dated by TCRdb to the late 2010s). In the study overall: An earlier analysis of roughly 630 of the donors reported more than 250 Gb of sequence data and 117 million unique TCR beta sequences from 150 million to 200 million T cells. Approximately 300 gigabases of sequencing data and 80 million or so unique TCR sequences were included in an early release covering roughly 700 HLA-typed donors. Of the 350 to 450 genotyped donors, 70% to 90% were placed in the genetic ancestry cluster associated with self-reported Caucasian donors. The study was designed to test whether signatures of past pathogen exposure could be identified by cataloging public T cell receptors. Using immunosequencing, the study profiled T cell repertoires from approximately 700 subjects and related those repertoires to cytomegalovirus serostatus. Besides the first cohort of approximately 710 subjects, a separate validation cohort made up of over 95 different subjects was used. To predict cytomegalovirus infection status, the study combined high-throughput TCR immunosequencing, statistical association of individual TCRs with disease status, and machine learning. To study patterns of TCR occurrence, a later analysis re-analyzed previously published TCR beta repertoires from 550 to 800 donors and added high-resolution HLA genotyping. Rather than drawing on any new phenotypic data, the later analysis identified candidate immune exposures from TCR beta sequences and the way those sequences occurred across donors. An earlier analysis of 450 to 750 of the donors used high-throughput TCR beta sequencing to judge whether each TCR beta V gene segment behaved as functional or pseudogenic. Donor age, sex, ethnicity and CMV serostatus were compiled alongside the repertoire data. A later genetic analysis took genome-wide SNP genotypes for about 55% of the roughly 670 donors and used that subset as a discovery cohort. Every repertoire in the discovery cohort had been generated on one and the same sequencing platform. Class I and class II HLA loci were covered by the typing at four-digit resolution. The number of donors typed differed by locus, with about 620-630 for A, B, C, DRB1 and DQB1, roughly 550 for DQA1, 606 for DPA1, and some 470 for DPB1. Five DR-DQ haplotypes were handled as single units for association and clustering because linkage in the cohort was strong. On average, around 200,000 unique TCR beta nucleotide sequences were sequenced per donor among a few hundred genotyped donors of the cohort, with roughly a sixth of those sequences being non-productive. Study-level results and caveats: It was suggested by the authors that the approach could potentially be generalized to other disease states and immunological phenotypes. When HLA alleles, especially DR and DQ, strongly co-occurred, TCR associations were difficult to assign to individual alleles. In a later analysis, the rate of TCR association differed among HLA loci, with DRB1 alleles having the most associated TCRs and HLA-C alleles having the fewest. The classifier was reported to diagnose cytomegalovirus status with high specificity and sensitivity in both the original cohort and the validation cohort. Some IMGT-functional V segments, including TRBV6-2 and TRBV6-3, could not be distinguished by the 87-base-pair reads and were therefore excluded. Compared with equally common non-associated chains, HLA-associated TCR beta chains in a later analysis were more clonally expanded and had lower generation probabilities. A later genetic analysis associated a missense DCLRE1C variant with V-gene and J-gene trimming of TCR beta chains, and an independent cohort replicated the association. The study listed approximately 150 TCR beta chains as associated with cytomegalovirus. This cohort had only TCR beta chains sequenced, and the lack of alpha or paired-chain data limited which features could be detected. Because counts were too low, about 15 rarely observed V segments, including chromosome 9 orphons, were left out of the earlier analysis of 500 to 750 of the donors. In a later genetic analysis, fewer N-insertions in productive TCRs were reported among donors in an Asian-associated ancestry cluster than the roughly 700-donor mean. Because HLA typing was missing for some donors at each locus, association tests included only the typed subset. A group of highly shared sequence variants was considered likely to be a technical artifact of the sequencing pipeline. A further reported finding was that TCR beta sequences accurately predicted the HLA-A and HLA-B alleles for most subjects in the first cohort. Broadly in line with IMGT annotations, most TCR beta V segments showed up in productive rearrangements about 90% or about 30% of the time in an earlier analysis of under 700 of the donors. Roughly uniform sequencing depth across donors was assumed in presence/absence analyses, although this assumption may not hold. Correlated functional status among segregating V segments might reflect linkage disequilibrium, but an unknown experimental factor could not be ruled out. Most TCR sequences were seen in very few donors, while some public TCRs were found in many individuals. A later analysis found that most CMV-associated TCR beta chains appeared HLA-restricted, with HLA associations seemingly driven largely by CMV exposure. A later analysis reported that several top co-occurrence clusters appeared linked to parvovirus B19, influenza, CMV and Epstein-Barr virus. In vitro tests confirmed that three of the cytomegalovirus-associated TCR beta chains recognize cytomegalovirus antigens. In a later analysis, more than 15,000 TCR beta sequences were associated with specific HLA alleles at a false discovery rate of 0.05. The only immune exposure information available for the cohort was CMV serostatus.

Receptors were amplified or captured by the immunoSEQ multiplex PCR assay. The multiplex PCR relied on a mix of 60 forward primers for TCR Vbeta segments and 13 reverse primers for TCR Jbeta segments. The CDR3 region of rearranged TCR beta genes was amplified from genomic DNA with a multiplex PCR assay. Amplified TCR beta libraries were sequenced as 87-base-pair reads on the Illumina HiSeq System. The study's own analysis went as follows. A later analysis tallied around 82 million unique TCR beta chains across the 640 or so repertoires, and approximately 12 million of those chains were shared by two or more donors. Raw reads were error-corrected and collapsed into unique sequences by a nearest-neighbor algorithm in which closely related sequences were merged to remove PCR and sequencing errors. To assign V, D and J gene segments, CDR3 sequences were aligned to IMGT reference sequences. Each retained sequence needed at least a six-nucleotide match to both a V gene segment and a J gene segment. A rearrangement was called productive if the CDR3 had no stop codons and remained in frame with V and J, and every other rearrangement was called non-productive. Following IMGT convention, CDR3 was defined as the stretch from the second conserved V-encoded cysteine up to the conserved J-encoded phenylalanine. In an earlier analysis of more than 550 of the donors, sequences lacking an unambiguous match to a single V gene segment were excluded. In an earlier analysis of roughly 600 of the donors, a V segment was called functional when productive rearrangements were above 56.7%, and segregating when the standard deviation between donors exceeded 5%. To diagnose cytomegalovirus status from the catalog of TCR beta chain sequences, a statistical classification framework was built. V and J gene assignment, in a later analysis, came from comparing TCR nucleotide sequences with IMGT/GENE-DB human TR gene sequences. The TCRdist pipeline was used in a later analysis to assign CDR3 sequences and most-parsimonious VDJ recombination scenarios. A later analysis defined each TCR beta chain by its CDR3 amino acid sequence plus V-gene family, and excluded reads lacking a unique V-gene family. To address suspected cross-contamination and a sequencing artifact, a later analysis removed some 620 highly shared, low-generation-probability nucleotide sequences. In a later analysis, a clonal expansion index was calculated for each public chain from normalized within-repertoire ranks of inferred template counts. In a later analysis, generation probabilities were computed using a VDJ recombination model fitted to out-of-frame rearrangements, and the results were checked against IGoR. In a later analysis, TCR-TCR, TCR-HLA and TCR-CMV co-occurrence was scored with hypergeometric tests, and a repertoire-size bias correction was applied to TCR pairs. False discovery rates were estimated in a later analysis by permuting HLA or CMV assignments 20 times. In a later analysis, co-occurring TCRs were grouped using DBSCAN, and TCRdist sequence similarity was added for clustering within HLA-allele-positive subsets. Repertoires with fewer than 30,000 or more than 120,000 public chains were left out of co-occurrence clustering, as were four to six repertoires with anomalous nucleotide sharing. Here the immuneACCESS table is served through TCRdb, limited to in-frame sequences with V and J called. Missing clones are a known gap in these copies; in checked studies unresolved V genes cover under half, and the rest lacks a known reason. V and J calls and clone size are as listed in that table; D and trimming were resolved from the DNA. The sample contains 100,000 to 150,000 clones, 60% to 80% of them found a single time. The top ten clonotypes cover 6% to 8% of the sample.

The cohort was made up of 666 healthy bone marrow donors. Cohort members were all nominally healthy when sampled, although unrecorded immune exposures were likely present. The donor was CMV seronegative and belonged to the group of 350 or so seronegative cohort members. Every donor gave a peripheral blood sample, and the peripheral blood mononuclear cells from that sample were used for TCR beta sequencing. The Qiagen DNeasy Blood Extraction Kit was used to extract genomic DNA from the blood cell samples. CDR1 and CDR2, looked up from the germline V gene, are MNHNS and SASEGT. Relative to germline, V is missing 3 bases and J is missing 2 bases, with 4 bases of the junction outside any gene match. Including the terminal cysteine and phenylalanine, the CDR3 comprises 15 residues. Only the CDR3 DNA stays, 45 bases, in frame from base 1. On this clone: This clone's antigen is unknown. No base quality values were provided; no much bigger clone lies one nucleotide off.

In this chain, TRBV6-1 is recombined with TRBJ2-1, with 7 junctional bases fitting TRBD2. Sequenced: PBMCs. This TCR was recovered from a male donor in good health and CMV-seronegative. At the DNA level, the sequence is TGTGCCAGCAGTGAGGCGGGAGTTACCTACAATGAGCAGTTCTTC. Its protein is CASSEAGVTYNEQFF.